The present T cell receptor beta chain was sequenced within a study of blood T cell repertoires in COVID-19. Study-level background: From the United States, Italy and Spain came samples of acute and convalescent COVID-19. T cells, B-cell-depleted T cells, or PBMCs supplied cDNA or gDNA.

Authors' methods: Reference gene primer amplification yielded estimated nucleated cell counts. Clones were read by immunoSEQ multiplex PCR, and TCRdb kept only the in-frame ones, dropping some. The DNA was the basis for D and trimming; V, J and clone size are from that table. This table holds under 300,000 clones, around 86% found once. Looked up from germline, CDR1 is SGHRS and CDR2 is YFSETQ. The CDR3 has 15 amino acids. Trimming took 2 bases from V and 7 from J, leaving 13 bases between them. The J gene is TRBJ1-6, the V gene TRBV5-1, with D uncertain. Sequenced material: peripheral blood. This receptor was taken from a woman in her thirties or forties who had recovered from COVID-19. The CDR3 sequence is CASSFQQSSNSPLHF. The CDR3 nucleotides read TGCGCCAGCAGCTTCCAACAATCGTCAAATTCACCCCTCCACTTT.